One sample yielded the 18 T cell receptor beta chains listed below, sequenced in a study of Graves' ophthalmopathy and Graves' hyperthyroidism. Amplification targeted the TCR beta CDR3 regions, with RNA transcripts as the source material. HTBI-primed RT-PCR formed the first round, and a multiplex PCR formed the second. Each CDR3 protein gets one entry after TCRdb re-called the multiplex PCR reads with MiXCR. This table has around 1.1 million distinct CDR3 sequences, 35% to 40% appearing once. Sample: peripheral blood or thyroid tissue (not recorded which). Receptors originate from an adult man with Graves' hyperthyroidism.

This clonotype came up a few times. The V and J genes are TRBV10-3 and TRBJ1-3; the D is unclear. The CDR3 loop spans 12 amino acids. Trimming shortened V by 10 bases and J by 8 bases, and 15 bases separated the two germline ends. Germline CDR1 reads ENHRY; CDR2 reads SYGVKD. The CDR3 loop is CATSGFRDTIYF. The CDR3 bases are TGTGCCACCTCGGGCTTTCGGGACACCATATATTTT.

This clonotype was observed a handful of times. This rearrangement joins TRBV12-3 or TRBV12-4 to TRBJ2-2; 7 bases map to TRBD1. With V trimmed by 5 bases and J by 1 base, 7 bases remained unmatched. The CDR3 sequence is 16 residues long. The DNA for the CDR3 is TGTGCCAGCAGTCCACGGGACAGCCTGAACACCGGGGAGCTGTTTTTT. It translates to CASSPRDSLNTGELFF.

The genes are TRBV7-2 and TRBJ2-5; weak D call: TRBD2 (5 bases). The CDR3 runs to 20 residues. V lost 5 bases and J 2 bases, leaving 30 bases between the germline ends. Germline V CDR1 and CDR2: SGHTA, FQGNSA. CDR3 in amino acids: CASSLRPVGAVYEQQETQYF. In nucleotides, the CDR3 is TGTGCCAGCAGCCTCCGTCCGGTGGGAGCTGTCTACGAGCAGCAAGAGACCCAGTACTTC.

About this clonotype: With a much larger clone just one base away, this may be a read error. The DNA for the CDR3 is TGTGCCAACAGCTTAAATAGCGGGGGGCTTGTCAGCGAGCAGTACTTC. This translates into CANSLNSGGLVSEQYF. This chain uses TRBV7-8 with TRBJ2-7, with TRBD2 matching over 10 bases. The germline CDR1 and CDR2 sequences are SGHVS and FQNEAQ. This CDR3 contains 16 residues.

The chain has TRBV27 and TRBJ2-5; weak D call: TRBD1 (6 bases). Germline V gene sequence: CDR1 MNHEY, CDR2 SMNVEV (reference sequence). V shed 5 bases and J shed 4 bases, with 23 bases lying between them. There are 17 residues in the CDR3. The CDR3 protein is CASSPPPTGLIGETQYF. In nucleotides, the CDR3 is TGTGCCAGCAGTCCCCCCCCCACAGGGTTGATTGGAGAGACCCAGTACTTC.

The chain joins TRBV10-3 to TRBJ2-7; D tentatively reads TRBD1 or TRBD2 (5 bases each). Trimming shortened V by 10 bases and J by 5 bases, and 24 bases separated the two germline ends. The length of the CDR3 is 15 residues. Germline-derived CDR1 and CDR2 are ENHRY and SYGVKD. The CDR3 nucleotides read TGTGCCAGCACCACCCCGGCAGGGTGGGAGAACGAGCAGTACTTC. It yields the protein CASTTPAGWENEQYF.

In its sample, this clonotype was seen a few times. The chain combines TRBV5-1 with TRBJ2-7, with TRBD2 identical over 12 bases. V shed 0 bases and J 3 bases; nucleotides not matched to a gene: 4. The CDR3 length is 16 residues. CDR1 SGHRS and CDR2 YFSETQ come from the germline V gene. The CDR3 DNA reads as TGCGCCAGCAGCTTGGAGACTAGCGGGAGAGGCTACGAGCAGTACTTC. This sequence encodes CASSLETSGRGYEQYF.

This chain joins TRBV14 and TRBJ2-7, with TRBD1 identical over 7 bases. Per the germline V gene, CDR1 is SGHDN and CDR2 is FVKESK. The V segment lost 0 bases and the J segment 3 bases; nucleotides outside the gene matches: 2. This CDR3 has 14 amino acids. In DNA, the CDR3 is TGTGCCAGCAGCCAAGATGCAGGGGGCTACGAGCAGTACTTC. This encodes CASSQDAGGYEQYF.

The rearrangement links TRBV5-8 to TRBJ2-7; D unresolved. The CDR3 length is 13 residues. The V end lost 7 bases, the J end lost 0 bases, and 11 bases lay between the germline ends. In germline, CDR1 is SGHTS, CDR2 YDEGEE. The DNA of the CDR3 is TGTGCCAGCGGCTCCTACACCTCCTACGAGCAGTACTTC. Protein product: CASGSYTSYEQYF. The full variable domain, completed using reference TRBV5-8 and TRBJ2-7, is EAGVTQSPTHLIKTRGQQATLRCSPISGHTSVYWYQQALGLGLQFLLWYDEGEERNRGNFPPRFSGRQFPNYSSELNVNALELEDSALYLCASGSYTSYEQYFGPGTRLTVT.

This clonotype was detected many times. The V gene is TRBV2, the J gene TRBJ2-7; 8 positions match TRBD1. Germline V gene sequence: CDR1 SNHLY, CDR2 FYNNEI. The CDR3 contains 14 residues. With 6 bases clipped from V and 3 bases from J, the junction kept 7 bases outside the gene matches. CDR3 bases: TGTGCCAGCAGCCCCATGGACAGGGACTACGAGCAGTACTTC. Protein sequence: CASSPMDRDYEQYF.

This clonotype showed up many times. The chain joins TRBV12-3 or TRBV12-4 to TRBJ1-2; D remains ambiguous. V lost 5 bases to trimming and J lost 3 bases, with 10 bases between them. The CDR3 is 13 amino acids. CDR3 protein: CASSRAAYYGYTF. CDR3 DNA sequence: TGTGCCAGCAGTCGGGCAGCTTACTATGGCTACACCTTC.

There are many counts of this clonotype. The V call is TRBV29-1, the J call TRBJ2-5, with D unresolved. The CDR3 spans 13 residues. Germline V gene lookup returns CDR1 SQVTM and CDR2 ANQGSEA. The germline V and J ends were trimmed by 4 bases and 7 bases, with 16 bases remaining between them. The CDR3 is CSVGLDGSLTQYF. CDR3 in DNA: TGCAGCGTTGGACTGGATGGTTCTTTGACCCAGTACTTC.

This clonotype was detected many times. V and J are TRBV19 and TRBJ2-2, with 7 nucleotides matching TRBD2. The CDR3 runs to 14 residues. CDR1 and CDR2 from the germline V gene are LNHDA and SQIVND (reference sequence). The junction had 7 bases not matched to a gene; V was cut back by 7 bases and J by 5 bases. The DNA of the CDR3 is TGTGCCAGTACTAGCGGAAGCCGTACCGGGGAGCTGTTTTTT. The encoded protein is CASTSGSRTGELFF.

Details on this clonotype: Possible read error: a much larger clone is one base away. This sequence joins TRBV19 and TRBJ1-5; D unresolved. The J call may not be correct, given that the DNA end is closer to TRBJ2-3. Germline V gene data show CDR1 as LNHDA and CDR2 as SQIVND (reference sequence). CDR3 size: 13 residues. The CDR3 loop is CASSLLSNQPQYF. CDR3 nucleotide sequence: TGTGCCAGTAGTCTGCTTAGCAATCAGCCCCAGTATTTT.

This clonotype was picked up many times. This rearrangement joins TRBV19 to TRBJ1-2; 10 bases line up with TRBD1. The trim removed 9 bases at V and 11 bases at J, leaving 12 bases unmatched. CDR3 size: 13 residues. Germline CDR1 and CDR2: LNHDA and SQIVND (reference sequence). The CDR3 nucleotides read TGTGCCAGACCCCCGGGACAGGGGCTAAGTTACACCTTC. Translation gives CARPPGQGLSYTF.

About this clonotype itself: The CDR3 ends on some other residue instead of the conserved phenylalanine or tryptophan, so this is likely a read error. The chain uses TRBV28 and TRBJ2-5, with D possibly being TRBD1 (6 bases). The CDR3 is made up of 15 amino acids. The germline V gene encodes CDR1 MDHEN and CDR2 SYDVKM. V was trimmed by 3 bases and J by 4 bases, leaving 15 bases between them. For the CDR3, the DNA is TGTGCCAGCAGTTTTGAAGCGAGGGGGTCAGAGACCCAGTACCTC. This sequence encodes CASSFEARGSETQYL.

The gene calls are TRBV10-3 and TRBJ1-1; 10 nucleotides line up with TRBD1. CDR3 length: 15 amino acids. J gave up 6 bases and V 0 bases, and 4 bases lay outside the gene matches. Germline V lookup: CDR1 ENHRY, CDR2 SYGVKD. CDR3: CAISESGQGHSEAFF. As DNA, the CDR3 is TGTGCCATCAGTGAGTCGGGACAGGGGCACTCTGAAGCTTTCTTT.

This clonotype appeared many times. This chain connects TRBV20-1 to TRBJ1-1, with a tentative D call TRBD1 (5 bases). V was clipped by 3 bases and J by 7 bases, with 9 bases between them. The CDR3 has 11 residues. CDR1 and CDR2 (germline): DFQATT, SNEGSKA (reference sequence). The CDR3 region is CSASGGGEAFF. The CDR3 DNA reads TGCAGTGCTAGCGGGGGTGGTGAAGCTTTCTTT.